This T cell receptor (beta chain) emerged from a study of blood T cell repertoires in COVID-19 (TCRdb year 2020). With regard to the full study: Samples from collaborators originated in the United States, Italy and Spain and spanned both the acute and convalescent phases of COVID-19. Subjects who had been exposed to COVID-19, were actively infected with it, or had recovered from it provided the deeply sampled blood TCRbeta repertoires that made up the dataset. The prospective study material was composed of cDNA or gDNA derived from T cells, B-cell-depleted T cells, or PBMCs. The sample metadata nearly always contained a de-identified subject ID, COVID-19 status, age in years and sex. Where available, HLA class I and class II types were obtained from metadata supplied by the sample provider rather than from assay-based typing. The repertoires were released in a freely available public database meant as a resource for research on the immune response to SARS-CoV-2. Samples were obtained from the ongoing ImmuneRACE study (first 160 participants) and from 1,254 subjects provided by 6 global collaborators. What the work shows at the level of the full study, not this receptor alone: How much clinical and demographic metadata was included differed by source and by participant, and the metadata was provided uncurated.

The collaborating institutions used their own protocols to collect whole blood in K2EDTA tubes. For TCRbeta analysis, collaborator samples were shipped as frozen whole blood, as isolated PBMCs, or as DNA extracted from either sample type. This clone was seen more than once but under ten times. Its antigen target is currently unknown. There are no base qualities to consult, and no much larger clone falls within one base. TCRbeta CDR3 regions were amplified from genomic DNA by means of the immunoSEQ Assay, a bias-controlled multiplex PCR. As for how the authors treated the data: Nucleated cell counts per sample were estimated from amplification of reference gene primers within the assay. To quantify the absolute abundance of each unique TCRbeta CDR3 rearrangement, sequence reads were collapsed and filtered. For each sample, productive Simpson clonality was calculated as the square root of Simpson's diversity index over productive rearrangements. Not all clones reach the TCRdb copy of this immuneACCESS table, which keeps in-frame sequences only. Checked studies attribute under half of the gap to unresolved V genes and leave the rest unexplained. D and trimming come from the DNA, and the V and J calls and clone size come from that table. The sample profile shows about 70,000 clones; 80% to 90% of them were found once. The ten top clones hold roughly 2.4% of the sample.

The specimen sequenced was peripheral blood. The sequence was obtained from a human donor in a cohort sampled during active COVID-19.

The DNA is TGTGCCAGCAGCTCAAACACCGGGACAGGCCGCTATGGCTACACCTTC. Its coded protein is CASSSNTGTGRYGYTF. The receptor chain draws on TRBV5-4 and TRBJ1-2; 8 central bases correspond to TRBD1. From V the trimming removes 3 bases and from J it removes 4 bases, while the gene matches leave 11 bases of the junction unaccounted for. Via the germline V gene (reference sequence), CDR1 is SGHNT and CDR2 YYREEE. Inclusive of the bounding cysteine and phenylalanine, the CDR3 is 16 residues long. The entry retains the CDR3 DNA only, 48 bases that are in frame from base 1.